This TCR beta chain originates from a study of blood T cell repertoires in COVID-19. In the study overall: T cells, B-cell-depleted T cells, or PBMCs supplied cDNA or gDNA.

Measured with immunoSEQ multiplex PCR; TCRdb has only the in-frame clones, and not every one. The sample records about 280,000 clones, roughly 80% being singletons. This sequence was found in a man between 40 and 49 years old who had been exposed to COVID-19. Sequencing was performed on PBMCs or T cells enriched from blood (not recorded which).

CDR3 sequence: CASSSLSPGNTQYF. CDR3 DNA: TGTGCCAGCAGCTCCTTAAGTCCGGGGAATACGCAGTATTTT. The chain links TRBV7-9 to TRBJ2-3; D is possibly TRBD2 (5 bases). This CDR3 has 14 residues. Trimming shortened V by 4 bases and J by 7 bases, and 15 bases separated the two germline ends. Germline CDR1 and CDR2: SEHNR and FQNEAQ (reference sequence).